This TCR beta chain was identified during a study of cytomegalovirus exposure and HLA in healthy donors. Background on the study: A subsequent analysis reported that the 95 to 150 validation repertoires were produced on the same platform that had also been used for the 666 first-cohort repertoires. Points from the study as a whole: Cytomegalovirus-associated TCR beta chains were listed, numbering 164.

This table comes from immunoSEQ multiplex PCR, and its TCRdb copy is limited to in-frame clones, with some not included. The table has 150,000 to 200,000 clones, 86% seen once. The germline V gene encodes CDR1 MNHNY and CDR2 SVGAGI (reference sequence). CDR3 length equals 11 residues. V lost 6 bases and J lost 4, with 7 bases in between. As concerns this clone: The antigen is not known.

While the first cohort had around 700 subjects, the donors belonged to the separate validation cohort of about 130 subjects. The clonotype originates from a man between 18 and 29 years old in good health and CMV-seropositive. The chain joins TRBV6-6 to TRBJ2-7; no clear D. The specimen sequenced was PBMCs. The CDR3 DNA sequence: TGTGCCAGCAGCTTTAGTTACGAGCAGTACTTC. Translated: CASSFSYEQYF.